This T cell receptor (beta chain) is from a study of identical twins. Study-wide findings and caveats: Invariant MAIT and iNKT cells are populations that could partly confound zero-insertion analyses.

Looked up from germline, CDR1 is SEHNR and CDR2 is FQNEAQ (reference sequence). V shed 8 bases and J shed 3 bases, with 25 bases lying between them. CDR3 length: 17 residues. Concerning this clonotype itself: Its antigen is still unknown.

MiXCR, applied by TCRdb to the 5' RACE reads, yields one record per CDR3 protein. Of over 500,000 distinct CDR3 sequences listed, around 20% are singletons. The sample was also reused in another study, on T cells expressing NK-cell markers.

Material for sequencing was CD4+ T cells sorted from blood. This receptor was identified in a woman aged 18-29 years in good health. The chain employs TRBV7-9 and TRBJ1-1; TRBD1 is a possible D gene (6 bases). CDR3 nucleotides: TGTGCCAGCGGATTGGGTGGGGGCCCAGGGAGTCACACTGAAGCTTTCTTT. Protein product: CASGLGGGPGSHTEAFF.